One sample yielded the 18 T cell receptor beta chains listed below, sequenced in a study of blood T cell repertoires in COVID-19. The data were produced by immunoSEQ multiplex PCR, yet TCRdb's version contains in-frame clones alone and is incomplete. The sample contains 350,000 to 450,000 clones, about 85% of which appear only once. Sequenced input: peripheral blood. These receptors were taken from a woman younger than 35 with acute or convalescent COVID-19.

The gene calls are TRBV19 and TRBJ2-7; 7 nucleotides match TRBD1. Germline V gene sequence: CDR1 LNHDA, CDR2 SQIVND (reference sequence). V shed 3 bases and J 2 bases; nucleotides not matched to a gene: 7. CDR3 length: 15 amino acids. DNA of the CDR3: TGTGCCAGTAGTATCGGTTCAGGGGGAGCCTACGAGCAGTACTTC. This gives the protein CASSIGSGGAYEQYF.

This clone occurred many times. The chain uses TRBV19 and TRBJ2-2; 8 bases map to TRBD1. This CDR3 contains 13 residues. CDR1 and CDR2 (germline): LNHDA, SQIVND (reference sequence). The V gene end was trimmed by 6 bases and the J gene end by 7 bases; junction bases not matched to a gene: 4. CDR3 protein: CASSWDRHGELFF. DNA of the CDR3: TGTGCCAGTAGCTGGGACAGGCACGGGGAGCTGTTTTTT.

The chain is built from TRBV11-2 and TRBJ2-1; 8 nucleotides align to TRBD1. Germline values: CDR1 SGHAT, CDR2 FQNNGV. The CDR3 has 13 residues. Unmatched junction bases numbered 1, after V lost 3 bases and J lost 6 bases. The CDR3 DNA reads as TGTGCCAGCAGCTTTACAGGGGGCAATGAGCAGTTCTTC. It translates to CASSFTGGNEQFF.

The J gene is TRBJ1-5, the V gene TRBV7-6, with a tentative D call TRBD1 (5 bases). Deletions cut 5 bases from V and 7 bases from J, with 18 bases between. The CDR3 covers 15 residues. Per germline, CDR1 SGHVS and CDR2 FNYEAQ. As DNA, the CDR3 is TGTGCCAGCAGCCCGGGGGGAGGGGAAGGACAGCCCCAGCATTTT. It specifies CASSPGGGEGQPQHF.

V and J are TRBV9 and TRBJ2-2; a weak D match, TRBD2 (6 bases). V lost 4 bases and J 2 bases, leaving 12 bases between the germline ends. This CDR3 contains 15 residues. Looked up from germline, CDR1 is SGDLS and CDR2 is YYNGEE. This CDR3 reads CASSRHGGNTGELFF. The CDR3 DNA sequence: TGTGCCAGCAGCCGTCACGGGGGAAACACCGGGGAGCTGTTTTTT.

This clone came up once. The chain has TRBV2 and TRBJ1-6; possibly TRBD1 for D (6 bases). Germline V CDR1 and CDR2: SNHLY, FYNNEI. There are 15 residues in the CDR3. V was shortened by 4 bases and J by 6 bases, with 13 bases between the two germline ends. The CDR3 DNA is TGTGCCAGCAGTGGGCTCCGGACAGTTAATTCACCCCTCCACTTT. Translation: CASSGLRTVNSPLHF.

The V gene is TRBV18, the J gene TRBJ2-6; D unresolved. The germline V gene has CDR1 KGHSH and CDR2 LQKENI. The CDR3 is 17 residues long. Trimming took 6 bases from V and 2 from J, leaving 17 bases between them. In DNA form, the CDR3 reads TGTGCCAGCTCGCTTTACAGAGATCTGACTGGGGCCAACGTCCTGACTTTC. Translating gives CASSLYRDLTGANVLTF.

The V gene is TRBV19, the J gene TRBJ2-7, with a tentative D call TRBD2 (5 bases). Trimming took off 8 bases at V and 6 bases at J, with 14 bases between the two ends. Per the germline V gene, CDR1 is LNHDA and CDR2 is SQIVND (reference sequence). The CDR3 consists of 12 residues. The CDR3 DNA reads TGTGCCAGTGGGAGAACATCGGGCGAGCAGTACTTC. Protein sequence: CASGRTSGEQYF.

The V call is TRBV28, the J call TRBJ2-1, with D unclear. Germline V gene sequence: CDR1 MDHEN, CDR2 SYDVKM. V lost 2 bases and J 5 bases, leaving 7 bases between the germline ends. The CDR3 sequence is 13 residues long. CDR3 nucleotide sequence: TGTGCCAGCAGTTTACTACGGGACAATGAGCAGTTCTTC. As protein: CASSLLRDNEQFF.

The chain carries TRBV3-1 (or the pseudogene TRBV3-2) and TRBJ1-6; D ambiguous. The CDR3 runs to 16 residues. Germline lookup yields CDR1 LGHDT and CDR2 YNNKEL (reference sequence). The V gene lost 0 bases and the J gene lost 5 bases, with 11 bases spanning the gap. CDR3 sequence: CASSQDEEGDNSPLHF. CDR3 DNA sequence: TGTGCCAGCAGCCAAGATGAAGAGGGAGATAATTCACCCCTCCACTTT.

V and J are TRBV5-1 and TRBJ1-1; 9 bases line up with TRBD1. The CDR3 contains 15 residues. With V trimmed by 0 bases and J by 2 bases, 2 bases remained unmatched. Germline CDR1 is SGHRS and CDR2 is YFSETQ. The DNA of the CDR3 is TGCGCCAGCAGCTTGGGACAGGGGGGAAACACTGAAGCTTTCTTT. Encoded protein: CASSLGQGGNTEAFF.

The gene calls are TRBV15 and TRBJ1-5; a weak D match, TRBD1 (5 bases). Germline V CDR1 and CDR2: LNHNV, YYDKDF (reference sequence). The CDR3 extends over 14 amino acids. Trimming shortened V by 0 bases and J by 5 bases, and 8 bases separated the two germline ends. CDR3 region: CATSRDQGDQPQHF. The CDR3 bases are TGTGCCACCAGCAGAGATCAGGGTGATCAGCCCCAGCATTTT.

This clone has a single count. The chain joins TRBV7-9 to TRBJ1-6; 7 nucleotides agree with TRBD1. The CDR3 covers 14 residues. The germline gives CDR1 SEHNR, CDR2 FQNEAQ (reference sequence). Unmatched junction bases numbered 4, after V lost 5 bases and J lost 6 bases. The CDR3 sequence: CASSLDRANSPLHF. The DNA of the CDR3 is TGTGCCAGCAGCCTCGACAGGGCTAATTCACCCCTCCACTTT.

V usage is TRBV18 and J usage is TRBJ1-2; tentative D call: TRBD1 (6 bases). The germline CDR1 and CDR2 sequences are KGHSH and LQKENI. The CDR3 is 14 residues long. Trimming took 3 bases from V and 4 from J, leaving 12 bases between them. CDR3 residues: CASSPQQGSYGYTF. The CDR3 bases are TGTGCCAGCTCACCCCAGCAGGGGAGCTATGGCTACACCTTC.

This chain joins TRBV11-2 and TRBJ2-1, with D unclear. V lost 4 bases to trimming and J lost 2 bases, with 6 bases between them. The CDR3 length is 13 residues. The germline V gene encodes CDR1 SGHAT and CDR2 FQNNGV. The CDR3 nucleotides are TGTGCCAGCAGCTCCCCTCCCTACAATGAGCAGTTCTTC. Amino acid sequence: CASSSPPYNEQFF.

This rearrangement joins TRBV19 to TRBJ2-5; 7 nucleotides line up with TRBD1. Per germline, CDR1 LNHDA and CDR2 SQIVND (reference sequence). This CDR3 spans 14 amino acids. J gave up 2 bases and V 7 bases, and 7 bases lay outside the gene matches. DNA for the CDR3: TGTGCCAGTACCCCACAGGGGTGGCAAGAGACCCAGTACTTC. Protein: CASTPQGWQETQYF.

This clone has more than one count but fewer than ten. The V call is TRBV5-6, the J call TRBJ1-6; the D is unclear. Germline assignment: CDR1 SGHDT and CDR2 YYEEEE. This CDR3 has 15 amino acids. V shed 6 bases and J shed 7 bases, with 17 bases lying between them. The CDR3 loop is CASTQTGLQNSPLHF. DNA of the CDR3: TGTGCCAGCACGCAAACCGGACTGCAGAATTCACCCCTCCACTTT.

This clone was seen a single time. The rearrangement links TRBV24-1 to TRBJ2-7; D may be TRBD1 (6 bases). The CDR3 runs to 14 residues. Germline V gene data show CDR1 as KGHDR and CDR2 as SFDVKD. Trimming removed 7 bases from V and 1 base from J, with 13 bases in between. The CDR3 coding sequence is TGTGCCACCAGCGAGACAGGCCCTTCCTACGAGCAGTACTTC. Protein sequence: CATSETGPSYEQYF.